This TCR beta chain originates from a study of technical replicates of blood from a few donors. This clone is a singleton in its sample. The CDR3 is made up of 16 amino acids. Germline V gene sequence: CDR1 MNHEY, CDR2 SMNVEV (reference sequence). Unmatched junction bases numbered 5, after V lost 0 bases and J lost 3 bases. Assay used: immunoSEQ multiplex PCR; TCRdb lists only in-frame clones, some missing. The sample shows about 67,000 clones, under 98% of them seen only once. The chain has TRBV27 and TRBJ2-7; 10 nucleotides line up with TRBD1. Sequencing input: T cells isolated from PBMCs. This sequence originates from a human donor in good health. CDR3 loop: CASSLSMGTGDYEQYF. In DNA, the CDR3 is TGTGCCAGCAGTTTATCTATGGGGACAGGGGACTACGAGCAGTACTTC.